A selection of T cell receptor beta chains follows, all from one sample in a study of blood T cell repertoires in COVID-19. Data came from immunoSEQ multiplex PCR; TCRdb stores just in-frame clones and leaves some out. The sample carries fewer than 300,000 clones, 85% recorded once. Source material: PBMCs or T cells enriched from blood (not recorded which). The receptors come from a woman aged 45 to 65 who had recovered from COVID-19. Each CDR3 is given with its conserved first and last residue.

TRBV7-6	TRBJ1-6	CASSLVRGDYNSPLHF
TRBV19	TRBJ2-2	CASSISRNTGELFF
TRBV12-3/TRBV12-4	TRBJ1-1	CASSPGDTEAFF
TRBV2	TRBJ2-7	CASSVAGVNEQYF
TRBV11-2	TRBJ1-1	CASSLSRGFLNTEAFF
TRBV6-2/TRBV6-3	TRBJ2-1	CASSPARLATNNEQFF
TRBV24-1	TRBJ2-3	CATSETGTSGFDTQYF
TRBV9	TRBJ2-2	CASSARDSLTGELFF
TRBV15	TRBJ2-7	CATSRMVGGLNEQYF
TRBV29-1	TRBJ2-5	CSVRTGADETQYF
TRBV2	TRBJ1-1	CASSILGQRNTEAFF
TRBV11-3	TRBJ2-3	CASSPEAAGGGPDTQYF
TRBV30	TRBJ2-1	CAWSTGTGGRDEQFF
TRBV7-2	TRBJ1-4	CASSPDRANEKLFF
TRBV19	TRBJ2-7	CASSPPGQGLEQYF
TRBV3-1/TRBV3-2	TRBJ2-5	CASSRFSGGAKETQYF
TRBV11-1	TRBJ1-1	CATHRGPDFAFF
TRBV20-1	TRBJ2-7	CSVGGADEQYF
TRBV6-5	TRBJ1-2	CASSFTRAPFYGYTF
TRBV27	TRBJ1-5	CASSFQGFNQPQHF
TRBV9	TRBJ1-1	CASRKTGGAGEAFF
TRBV4-1	TRBJ1-5	CASSPGVSGSQPQHF
TRBV7-2	TRBJ2-7	CASSLRPGLGYEQYF
TRBV30	TRBJ1-1	CAWSRTGVPEAFF
TRBV5-8	TRBJ1-4	CASSPALVRGLEKLFF
TRBV13	TRBJ1-5	CASSKRLGAGYSNQPQHF